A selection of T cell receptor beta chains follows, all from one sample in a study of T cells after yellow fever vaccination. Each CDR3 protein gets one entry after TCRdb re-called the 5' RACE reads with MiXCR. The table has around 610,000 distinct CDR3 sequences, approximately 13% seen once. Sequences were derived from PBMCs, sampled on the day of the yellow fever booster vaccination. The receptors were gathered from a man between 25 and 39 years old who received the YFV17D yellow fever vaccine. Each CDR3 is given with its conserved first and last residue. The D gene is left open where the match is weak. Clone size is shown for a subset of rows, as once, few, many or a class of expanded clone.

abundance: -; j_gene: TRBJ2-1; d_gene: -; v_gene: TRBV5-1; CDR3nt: TGCGCCAGCAGCTTGGGGGAATTTCTTGGCGGTGAGCAGTTCTTC; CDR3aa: CASSLGEFLGGEQFF
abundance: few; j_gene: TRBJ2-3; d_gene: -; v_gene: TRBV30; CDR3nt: TGTGCCTGGATCCTGATAAGGGGCACAGATACGCAGTATTTT; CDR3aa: CAWILIRGTDTQYF
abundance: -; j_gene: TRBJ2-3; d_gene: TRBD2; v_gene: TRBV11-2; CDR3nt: TGTGCCAGCAGCTCAGATAGGACTAGCGGGAGGGCAATTTACGCAGATACGCAGTATTTT; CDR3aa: CASSSDRTSGRAIYADTQYF
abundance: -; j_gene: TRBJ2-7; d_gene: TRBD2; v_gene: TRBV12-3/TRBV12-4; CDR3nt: TGTGCCAGCAGTTTTATCGATAGCGGGGGCTACGAGCAGTACTTC; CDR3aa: CASSFIDSGGYEQYF
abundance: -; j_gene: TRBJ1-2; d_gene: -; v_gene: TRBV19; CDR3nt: TGTGCCAGTAGTATTTGGGGCAGCTATGGCTACACCTTC; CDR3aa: CASSIWGSYGYTF
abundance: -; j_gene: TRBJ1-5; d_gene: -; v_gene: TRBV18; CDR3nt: TGTGCCAGCTCACTATCGGCATTAAGCAATCAGCCCCAGCATTTT; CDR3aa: CASSLSALSNQPQHF
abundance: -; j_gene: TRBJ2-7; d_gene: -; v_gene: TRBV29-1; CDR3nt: TGCAGCGTCTCCAACAGCTCCTACGAGCAGTACTTC; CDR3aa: CSVSNSSYEQYF
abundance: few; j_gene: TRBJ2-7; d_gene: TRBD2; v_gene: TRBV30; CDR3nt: TGTGCCTGGAGTGGATTCTCGGGAGGGGGGCACGAGCAGTACTTC; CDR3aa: CAWSGFSGGGHEQYF
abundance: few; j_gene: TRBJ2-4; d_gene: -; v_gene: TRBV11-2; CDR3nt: TGTGCCAGCAGCTTATGGGATTGGACCCTGAGGGAAGGATCGGCCAAAAACATTCAGTACTTC; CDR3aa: CASSLWDWTLREGSAKNIQYF
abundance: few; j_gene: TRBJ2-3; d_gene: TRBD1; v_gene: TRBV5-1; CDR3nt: TGCGCCAGCAGCTGGGGACAGGGGGGAGCAGATACGCAGTATTTT; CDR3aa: CASSWGQGGADTQYF
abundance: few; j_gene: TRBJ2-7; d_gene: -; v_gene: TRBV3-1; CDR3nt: TGTGCCAGCAGACGGGGCAACGAGCAGTACTTC; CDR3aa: CASRRGNEQYF
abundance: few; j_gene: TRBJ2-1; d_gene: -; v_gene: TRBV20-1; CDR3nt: TGCAGTGCTAGTTCTCCAACCTCCTACAATGAGCAGTTCTTC; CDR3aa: CSASSPTSYNEQFF
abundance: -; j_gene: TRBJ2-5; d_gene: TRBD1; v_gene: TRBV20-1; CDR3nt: TGCAGTGCTAGGGGACCTAGGGGGCGAGAGACCCAGTACTTC; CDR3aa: CSARGPRGRETQYF
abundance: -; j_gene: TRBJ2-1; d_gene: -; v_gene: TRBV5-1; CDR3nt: TGCGCCAGCAGCTGGTCAGAGAATGAGCAGTTCTTC; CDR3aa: CASSWSENEQFF
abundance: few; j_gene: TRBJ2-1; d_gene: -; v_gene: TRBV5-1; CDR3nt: TGCGCCAGCAGTCCAGTGAGCAGGGGTCACAATGAGCAGTTCTTC; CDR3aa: CASSPVSRGHNEQFF
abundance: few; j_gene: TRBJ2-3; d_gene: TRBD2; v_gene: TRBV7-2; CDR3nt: TGTGCCAGCAGCTCGGGGTGGGGGGGAGATACGCAGTATTTT; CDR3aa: CASSSGWGGDTQYF
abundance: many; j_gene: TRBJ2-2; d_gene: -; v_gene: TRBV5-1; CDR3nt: TGCGCCAGCAGCGCCGGACAGAACACCGGGGAGCTGTTTTTT; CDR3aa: CASSAGQNTGELFF
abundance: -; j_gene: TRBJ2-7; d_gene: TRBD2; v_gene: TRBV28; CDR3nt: TGTGCCAGCAGTTTACTAGCGGGGAGGGAGCAGTACTTC; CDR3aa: CASSLLAGREQYF
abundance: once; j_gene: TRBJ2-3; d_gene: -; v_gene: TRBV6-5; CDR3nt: TGTGCCAGCAGTTACTCGGTCTTCCCAGATACGCAGTATTTT; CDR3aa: CASSYSVFPDTQYF
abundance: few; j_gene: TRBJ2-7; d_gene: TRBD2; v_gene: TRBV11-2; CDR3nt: TGTGCCAGCAGCCCAAAGAGGCTGAGATCGGGAGGATCCTACGAGCAGTACTTC; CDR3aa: CASSPKRLRSGGSYEQYF
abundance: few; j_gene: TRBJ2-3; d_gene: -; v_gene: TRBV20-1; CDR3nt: TGCAGTGCTAGAGTCATCGGGAGCGGCACAGATACGCAGTATTTT; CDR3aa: CSARVIGSGTDTQYF
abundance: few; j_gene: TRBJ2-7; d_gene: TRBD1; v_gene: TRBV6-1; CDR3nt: TGTGCCAGCCGGGGGGGACAGGGGCCCTACGAGCAGTACTTC; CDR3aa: CASRGGQGPYEQYF
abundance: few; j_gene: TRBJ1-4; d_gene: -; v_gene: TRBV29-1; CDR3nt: TGCAGCGCAAGACCATCGAGGAGAGAAAAACTGTTTTTT; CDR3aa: CSARPSRREKLFF
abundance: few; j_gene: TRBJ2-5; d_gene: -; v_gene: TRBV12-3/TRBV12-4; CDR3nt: TGTGCCAGCACTCCCGCCTGGGCGCAGTGGGAGACCCAGTACTTC; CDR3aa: CASTPAWAQWETQYF
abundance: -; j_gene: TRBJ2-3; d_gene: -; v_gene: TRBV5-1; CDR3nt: TGCGCCAGCAGCTTGGGCTCTCGGCCCACAGATACGCAGTATTTT; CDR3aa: CASSLGSRPTDTQYF
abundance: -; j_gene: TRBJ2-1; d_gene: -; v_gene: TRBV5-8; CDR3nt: TGTGCCAGCAGAGGGAAGGCGGCCGTATACAATGAGCAGTTCTTC; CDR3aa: CASRGKAAVYNEQFF